These 5 T cell receptor beta chains share one sample of origin, sequenced in a study of T cell repertoires in cytomegalovirus infection. TCRdb fed the reads into MiXCR, producing one record per CDR3 protein. The sample carries 680,000 or so distinct CDR3 sequences, 30% to 35% recorded once. The antigens these receptors bind are not known. The source was cultured PBMCs, collected from culture after CMV antigen stimulation. These receptors were taken from a human donor in good health (CMV status not recorded). Some clones in this sample may be carry-over from other donors' samples.

On this clonotype itself: A much larger clone lies a single base off, so this may be a read error. The V gene is TRBV7-2, the J gene TRBJ1-1; 8 bases agree with TRBD1. CDR1 and CDR2 from the germline V gene are SGHTA and FQGNSA. This CDR3 is 15 amino acids long. The CDR3 DNA is TGTGCCAGCAGCGGACGGACAGGGAGTAGCACTGAAGCTTTATTT. Its translation: CASSGRTGSSTEALF.

This clonotype showed up just a few times. This sequence joins TRBV12-5 and TRBJ2-5, with D perhaps matching TRBD2 (5 bases). CDR3 size: 17 residues. Germline CDR1 LGHNT, CDR2 FRNRAP. Trimming removed 0 bases from V and 3 bases from J, with 17 bases in between. DNA for the CDR3: TGTGCTAGTGGTTTGGTATTCGGAGGAACAGCTAAAGAGACCCAGTACTTC. This encodes CASGLVFGGTAKETQYF.

The chain has TRBV18 and TRBJ2-2; maybe TRBD2 (5 bases). This CDR3 contains 13 residues. The germline V gene has CDR1 KGHSH and CDR2 LQKENI. V was clipped by 10 bases and J by 5 bases, with 14 bases between them. The CDR3 loop reads CATTEGDTGELFF. CDR3 in DNA: TGTGCCACCACCGAGGGCGATACCGGGGAGCTGTTTTTT. The full variable domain, completed using reference TRBV18 and TRBJ2-2, is NAGVMQNPRHLVRRRGQEARLRCSPMKGHSHVYWYRQLPEEGLKFMVYLQKENIIDESGMPKERFSAEFPKEGPSILRIQQVVRGDSAAYFCATTEGDTGELFFGEGSRLTVL.

The gene calls are TRBV2 and TRBJ2-1; the match to TRBD2 covers 10 bases. This CDR3 has 15 residues. The V segment lost 5 bases and the J segment 4 bases; nucleotides outside the gene matches: 5. Germline CDR1 is SNHLY and CDR2 is FYNNEI. The CDR3 reads CASSLGLALYNEQFF. The CDR3 region has the DNA TGTGCCAGCAGTCTGGGACTAGCGCTTTACAATGAGCAGTTCTTC. Supplemented by reference TRBV2 and TRBJ2-1, the full variable domain reads EPEVTQTPSHQVTQMGQEVILRCVPISNHLYFYWYRQILGQKVEFLVSFYNNEISEKSEIFDDQFSVERPDGSNFTLKIRSTKLEDSAMYFCASSLGLALYNEQFFGPGTRLTVL.

The V call is TRBV4-2, the J call TRBJ2-5; 12 bases fit TRBD2. The V gene's germline CDR1 is LGHNA and CDR2 YNFKEQ. The CDR3 loop spans 16 amino acids. The V gene end was trimmed by 4 bases and the J gene end by 4 bases; junction bases not matched to a gene: 7. The CDR3 DNA reads as TGTGCCAGCAGCCGCTCTAGCGGGGGGGGAGGAGAGACCCAGTACTTC. Amino acid sequence: CASSRSSGGGGETQYF.